The next 27 T cell receptor beta chains were all read from a single sample in a study of blood T cells in healthy people across ages. For the second PCR, which ran for about 6 to 12 cycles, a sample-barcoded 5' primer and a J-beta primer mix were used. TCRdb re-called the 5' RACE reads with MiXCR, one entry per CDR3 protein. Of about 1.7 million distinct CDR3 sequences in the sample, roughly 28% were seen once. The material sequenced was blood. The receptors shown here come from a woman in her 30s in good health.

Regarding this clonotype: With a much larger clone just one base away, this may be a read error. The chain combines TRBV20-1 with TRBJ2-1, with D perhaps TRBD2 (6 bases). The J call is in doubt because the DNA end fits TRBJ2-7 better. This CDR3 contains 14 residues. The germline V gene encodes CDR1 DFQATT and CDR2 SNEGSKA (reference sequence). CDR3 bases: TGCAGTGCTAGCCCGCCGGGACTTTACAATGAGCAGTACTTC. The encoded protein is CSASPPGLYNEQYF.

This clonotype was counted a few times. The chain couples TRBV20-1 to TRBJ1-2, with D unclear. Between the trimmed V and J ends, which lost 0 bases and 0 bases, there was a span of 14 bases. CDR3 length: 16 residues. CDR1 DFQATT and CDR2 SNEGSKA come from the germline V gene (reference sequence). For the CDR3, the DNA is TGCAGTGCTAGAGATCCCGGGAAAGGCGCTAACTATGGCTACACCTTC. Its protein is CSARDPGKGANYGYTF.

J is TRBJ1-2 and V is TRBV14; a possible D gene is TRBD1 (6 bases). The CDR3 is made up of 14 amino acids. V was shortened by 2 bases and J by 2 bases, with 9 bases between the two germline ends. From germline, CDR1 is SGHDN and CDR2 FVKESK. CDR3 residues: CASSQWTANYGYTF. The CDR3 nucleotides read TGTGCCAGCAGCCAATGGACAGCGAACTATGGCTACACCTTC.

This clonotype was counted only a few times. The rearrangement joins TRBV20-1 to TRBJ2-7; D gene ambiguous. The CDR3 runs to 13 residues. Trimming removed 3 bases at V and 9 bases at J, with 18 bases between. The germline V gene has CDR1 DFQATT and CDR2 SNEGSKA (reference sequence). CDR3 protein: CSARLGSKSGQYF. Here the CDR3 DNA reads TGCAGTGCTAGGTTGGGGTCAAAGTCCGGGCAGTACTTC.

This clonotype showed up just a few times. The genes are TRBV10-3 and TRBJ2-1; D gene unclear. The CDR3 runs to 13 residues. Trimming took off 0 bases at V and 6 bases at J, with 6 bases between the two ends. Germline V CDR1 and CDR2: ENHRY, SYGVKD. Written as DNA, the CDR3 is TGTGCCATCAGTGAGTCGTGGGGCAATGAGCAGTTCTTC. This sequence encodes CAISESWGNEQFF.

This clonotype was counted at least ten times. V gene TRBV4-1 combines with J gene TRBJ1-2; D gene uncertain. The germline gives CDR1 MGHRA, CDR2 YSYEKL. V was clipped by 9 bases and J by 0 bases, with 17 bases between them. The CDR3 length is 15 residues. In DNA, the CDR3 is TGCGCCAGTGGAGACATTTCCCTAACTAACTATGGCTACACCTTC. It translates to CASGDISLTNYGYTF.

V and J are TRBV21-1 and TRBJ2-3. TRBV21-1 is assigned pseudogene status. This CDR3 is 14 amino acids long. The CDR3 bases are TGTGCCAGCACCAAGGACGGAAGCACAGATACGCAGTATTTT. Translation gives CASTKDGSTDTQYF.

The V call is TRBV7-9, the J call TRBJ2-5, with a weak D call TRBD1 (5 bases). The CDR3 has 14 amino acids. The germline V gene has CDR1 SEHNR and CDR2 FQNEAQ (reference sequence). V lost 11 bases, J lost 5 bases, and 21 bases lay in between. CDR3 protein: CAGRARAGGETQYF. The CDR3, as DNA: TGTGCCGGACGAGCCAGGGCAGGTGGGGAGACCCAGTACTTC.

This chain connects TRBV2 to TRBJ2-7; TRBD2 matches at 7 bases. The germline gives CDR1 SNHLY, CDR2 FYNNEI. V lost 10 bases and J lost 4; bases outside the gene matches: 4. The CDR3 consists of 11 residues. The CDR3 loop reads CATGGDYEQYF. CDR3 bases: TGTGCCACTGGGGGGGATTACGAGCAGTACTTC.

This clonotype has just one count. This chain links TRBV20-1 with TRBJ2-3; D may be TRBD2 (5 bases). Trimming cost V 1 base and J 2 bases, with 13 bases left between them. This CDR3 has 15 residues. The germline CDR1 and CDR2 sequences are DFQATT and SNEGSKA (reference sequence). CDR3 in amino acids: CSARVEAVSTDTQYF. In nucleotides, the CDR3 is TGCAGTGCTAGAGTGGAAGCGGTTTCCACAGATACGCAGTATTTT.

V usage is TRBV4-1 and J usage is TRBJ1-5, with D possibly matching TRBD1 (6 bases). The CDR3 is made up of 15 amino acids. Germline V gene lookup returns CDR1 MGHRA and CDR2 YSYEKL. Trimming removed 4 bases from V and 2 bases from J, with 12 bases in between. The CDR3 loop reads CASSLTGLGNQPQHF. CDR3 bases: TGCGCCAGCAGCCTGACAGGTTTGGGCAATCAGCCCCAGCATTTT.

This clonotype was seen many times. V usage is TRBV12-3 or TRBV12-4 and J usage is TRBJ2-5; D gene ambiguous. The CDR3 covers 13 residues. V was clipped by 5 bases and J by 2 bases, with 9 bases between them. The CDR3 reads CASSRQVQETQYF. The DNA for the CDR3 is TGTGCCAGCAGTCGTCAGGTTCAAGAGACCCAGTACTTC.

The chain is built from TRBV2 and TRBJ2-6; 7 nucleotides match TRBD1. CDR3 size: 16 residues. J gave up 0 bases and V 9 bases, and 8 bases lay outside the gene matches. Germline V gene data show CDR1 as SNHLY and CDR2 as FYNNEI. DNA of the CDR3: TGTGCCAGAGACCAGGCAGGGGGCTCTGGGGCCAACGTCCTGACTTTC. Its protein product is CARDQAGGSGANVLTF.

This clonotype came up many times. The chain couples TRBV6-5 to TRBJ2-3; D is ambiguous. The CDR3 is 16 residues long. The germline gives CDR1 MNHEY, CDR2 SVGAGI. Trimming took off 6 bases at V and 0 bases at J, with 16 bases between the two ends. The DNA of the CDR3 is TGTGCCAGCAGCCGGCTCGGCAGGCAGAGCACAGATACGCAGTATTTT. Its translation is CASSRLGRQSTDTQYF.

This clonotype showed up many times. The chain is built from TRBV6-5 and TRBJ2-6; D not resolved. The CDR3 runs 14 residues. Germline CDR1 and CDR2: MNHEY and SVGAGI. CDR3 nucleotides: TGTGCATGTGCCGGGCTCTCTGGGGCCAACGTCCTGACTTTC. This gives the protein CACAGLSGANVLTF.

The J gene is TRBJ2-1, the V gene TRBV5-1, with a possible D match to TRBD2 (6 bases). This CDR3 spans 16 amino acids. V was pared by 0 bases and J by 8 bases, with 18 bases between. CDR1 is SGHRS, CDR2 YFSETQ, per germline. CDR3 bases: TGCGCCAGCAGCTTGGTGGGCGGGGTCGGAGACTATGAGCAGTTCTTC. Protein: CASSLVGGVGDYEQFF. Supplemented by reference TRBV5-1 and TRBJ2-1, the full variable domain reads KAGVTQTPRYLIKTRGQQVTLSCSPISGHRSVSWYQQTPGQGLQFLFEYFSETQRNKGNFPGRFSGRQFSNSRSEMNVSTLELGDSALYLCASSLVGGVGDYEQFFGPGTRLTVL.

This CDR3 is CASSQGSDGDTQYF. For the CDR3, the DNA is TGTGCCAGCAGCCAAGGATCAGATGGAGATACGCAGTATTTT. The chain carries TRBV3-1 and TRBJ2-3; no definite D call. Per germline, CDR1 LGHDT and CDR2 YNNKEL (reference sequence). The CDR3 sequence is 14 residues long. Between the trimmed V and J ends, which lost 1 base and 5 bases, there was a span of 10 bases.

The chain uses TRBV2 and TRBJ2-2; no clear D. Between the trimmed V and J ends, which lost 2 bases and 12 bases, there was a span of 16 bases. Germline V gives CDR1 SNHLY, CDR2 FYNNEI. This CDR3 spans 14 amino acids. This CDR3 is CASSELYSSTQLFF. CDR3 coding DNA: TGTGCCAGCAGTGAATTGTACAGCTCAACGCAGCTGTTTTTT.

This clonotype was recorded once. A much bigger clone sits one base away, suggesting this may be a read error. The chain has TRBV27 and TRBJ1-5; 7 bases fit TRBD1. The length of the CDR3 is 14 residues. Germline assignment: CDR1 MNHEY and CDR2 SMNVEV (reference sequence). Trimming cost V 8 bases and J 1 base; bases outside gene matches: 5. As DNA, the CDR3 is TGTGCCAGCGAGGGACAGCGGAGCAATCAGCCCCAGCATTTT. Protein: CASEGQRSNQPQHF.

This clonotype was counted between two and nine times. V is TRBV12-3 or TRBV12-4 and J is TRBJ1-2, with TRBD1 identical over 7 bases. This CDR3 contains 13 residues. The V gene end was trimmed by 4 bases and the J gene end by 8 bases; junction bases not matched to a gene: 7. The CDR3 region is CASSWGTVGGYTF. CDR3 nucleotide sequence: TGTGCCAGCAGTTGGGGGACAGTCGGGGGCTACACCTTC.

This clonotype has a handful of counts. In DNA form, the CDR3 reads TGCAGCGGACGGAATAGCAATCAGCCCCAGCATTTT. It encodes CSGRNSNQPQHF. The chain employs TRBV29-1 and TRBJ1-5; D is undetermined. This CDR3 has 12 amino acids. Per the germline V gene, CDR1 is SQVTM and CDR2 is ANQGSEA. V was pared by 7 bases and J by 0 bases, with 7 bases between.

This clonotype was seen at least ten times. The CDR3 nucleotides read TGTGCCAGCAGTGTCAGGGAGGGGGGGTACTACGAGCAGTACTTC. This codes for CASSVREGGYYEQYF. The rearrangement joins TRBV12-3 or TRBV12-4 to TRBJ2-7; a weak D match, TRBD2 (7 bases). CDR3 length: 15 residues. V lost 5 bases and J lost 3, with 17 bases in between.

This clonotype was counted once. V is TRBV5-1 and J is TRBJ2-3; perhaps D is TRBD1 or TRBD2 (6 bases each). CDR1 and CDR2 (germline): SGHRS, YFSETQ. V dropped 3 bases and J dropped 4 bases, with 18 bases sitting between them. CDR3 length: 16 residues. The CDR3 is CASSWGAYEGPDTQYF. CDR3 DNA: TGCGCCAGCAGCTGGGGGGCCTACGAAGGGCCAGATACGCAGTATTTT.

A few counts support this clonotype. This sequence joins TRBV20-1 and TRBJ2-1, with 10 positions matching TRBD1. J lost 5 bases, V lost 5 bases, and 3 bases had no gene match. The CDR3 has 13 residues. Germline V gene sequence: CDR1 DFQATT, CDR2 SNEGSKA (reference sequence). This CDR3 is CSAGDRGNNEQFF. The CDR3 nucleotides are TGCAGTGCTGGGGACAGGGGTAACAATGAGCAGTTCTTC.

This clonotype was recorded a few times. Its ends do not fully match the called genes, so a read error is possible. The chain recombines TRBV7-2 with TRBJ2-3; D is perhaps TRBD2 (5 bases). The CDR3 length is 15 residues. Germline V CDR1 and CDR2: SGHTA, FQGNSA. Written as DNA, the CDR3 is TGTGCCAGTAGCTTATTTGGCGGGCGTCCAGATACGCAGTATTTT. It yields the protein CASSLFGGRPDTQYF.

This chain links TRBV20-1 with TRBJ1-3; D is perhaps TRBD1 (6 bases). Germline values: CDR1 DFQATT, CDR2 SNEGSKA (reference sequence). V dropped 1 base and J dropped 2 bases, with 9 bases sitting between them. CDR3 size: 14 residues. This CDR3 reads CSARGGGPGNTIYF. DNA of the CDR3: TGCAGTGCTAGAGGTGGGGGGCCTGGAAACACCATATATTTT.

This clonotype was seen more than once but under ten times. CDR3 DNA sequence: TGTGCCAGCAGTTCCTATGGGGGAAATAGCAATCAGCCCCAGCATTTT. Protein sequence: CASSSYGGNSNQPQHF. V usage is TRBV6-5 and J usage is TRBJ1-5, with D possibly matching TRBD1 (5 bases). Germline V gene lookup returns CDR1 MNHEY and CDR2 SVGAGI. This CDR3 region has 16 residues. The V gene lost 4 bases and the J gene lost 0 bases, with 13 bases spanning the gap.